Below are 26 T cell receptor beta chains sequenced from a single sample in a study of shared clonotypes between healthy human individuals. Profiling relied on immunoSEQ multiplex PCR, and the TCRdb table lists in-frame clones only, not all of them. The repertoire holds about 1 million clones, with around 75% as singletons. Sequencing input: memory CD4+ T cells sorted from blood. The subset is: CD45RA-negative fraction. These receptors came from a man between 18 and 29 years old in good health.

This chain uses TRBV19 with TRBJ1-2; maybe TRBD1 (5 bases). Trimming pared 5 bases from V and 8 bases from J, leaving 12 bases between. Germline V gives CDR1 LNHDA, CDR2 SQIVND (reference sequence). The CDR3 extends over 12 amino acids. The CDR3: CASSETVGGYTF. The CDR3 DNA reads TGTGCCAGTAGTGAGACAGTTGGCGGCTACACCTTC. Using reference TRBV19 and TRBJ1-2 for the parts outside the CDR3, the full variable domain is DGGITQSPKYLFRKEGQNVTLSCEQNLNHDAMYWYRQDPGQGLRLIYYSQIVNDFQKGDIAEGYSVSREKKESFPLTVTSAQKNPTAFYLCASSETVGGYTFGSGTRLTVV.

This chain links TRBV4-1 with TRBJ2-7, with D unresolved. The V gene lost 3 bases and the J gene lost 7 bases, with 7 bases spanning the gap. This CDR3 is 11 amino acids long. Germline V gene data show CDR1 as MGHRA and CDR2 as YSYEKL. CDR3 sequence: CASSHGSEQYF. In nucleotides, the CDR3 is TGCGCCAGCAGCCACGGGTCGGAGCAGTACTTC.

This clone was recorded many times. The chain employs TRBV27 and TRBJ2-7; 7 bases match TRBD2. After removal of 5 bases from V and 3 bases from J, the junction contained 13 bases not matched to a gene. CDR1 is MNHEY and CDR2 is SMNVEV in the germline V gene (reference sequence). This CDR3 has 16 residues. CDR3 region: CASSPSSGYIVYEQYF. CDR3 sequence (DNA): TGTGCCAGCAGTCCTTCTAGCGGCTATATCGTCTACGAGCAGTACTTC.

The chain carries TRBV5-6 and TRBJ1-2; D unresolved. This CDR3 is built from 14 residues. V lost 1 base and J lost 2, with 9 bases in between. Germline CDR1 and CDR2: SGHDT and YYEEEE. In nucleotides, the CDR3 is TGTGCCAGCAGCTTGTCAGGTTGGAACTATGGCTACACCTTC. Its protein product is CASSLSGWNYGYTF.

Only one count was recorded for this clone. The rearrangement uses TRBV5-8 and TRBJ1-2; D is undetermined. V was shortened by 2 bases and J by 8 bases, with 13 bases between the two germline ends. This CDR3 region has 13 residues. Germline V gene data show CDR1 as SGHTS and CDR2 as YDEGEE. This chain's CDR3 is CASSFTDHIGYTF. In DNA form, the CDR3 reads TGTGCCAGCAGCTTCACGGATCACATCGGCTACACCTTC.

V and J are TRBV2 and TRBJ2-7, with D possibly being TRBD1 or TRBD2 (5 bases each). The CDR3 runs 16 residues. The V end lost 5 bases, the J end lost 2 bases, and 19 bases lay between the germline ends. The V gene's germline CDR1 is SNHLY and CDR2 FYNNEI. Written as DNA, the CDR3 is TGTGCCAGCAGTCTTGGGGGAGCAAAACTACCCTACGAGCAGTACTTC. Protein: CASSLGGAKLPYEQYF.

This clone appeared a few times. Other DNA sequences from this sample encode an identical CDR3 as well. The chain uses TRBV20-1 and TRBJ1-6, with no clear D. Germline-derived CDR1 and CDR2 are DFQATT and SNEGSKA (reference sequence). The CDR3 spans 11 residues. V was trimmed by 0 bases and J by 9 bases, leaving 3 bases between them. CDR3 region: CSAREGSPLHF. The CDR3 nucleotides read TGCAGTGCTAGAGAAGGTTCACCCCTCCACTTT.

V is TRBV2 and J is TRBJ2-5, with no clear D. There are 11 residues in the CDR3. V dropped 6 bases and J dropped 5 bases, with 7 bases sitting between them. The germline gives CDR1 SNHLY, CDR2 FYNNEI. In nucleotides, the CDR3 is TGTGCCAGCAGGATGGGGGAGACCCAGTACTTC. Translating it yields CASRMGETQYF.

The chain is built from TRBV28 and TRBJ1-1, with D tentatively TRBD1 (6 bases). Germline V gene sequence: CDR1 MDHEN, CDR2 SYDVKM. The V and J ends lost 6 bases and 10 bases respectively, with 24 bases between them. The CDR3 sequence is 15 residues long. CDR3 sequence: CASSHPSTGKPGAFF. The CDR3 DNA sequence: TGTGCCAGCAGCCACCCATCAACAGGGAAACCTGGAGCTTTCTTT.

The rearrangement links TRBV28 to TRBJ2-2, with a weak D call TRBD2 (5 bases). The CDR3 is made up of 15 amino acids. The V gene's germline CDR1 is MDHEN and CDR2 SYDVKM. V was clipped by 5 bases and J by 1 base, with 11 bases between them. The CDR3 here is CASSVDLVNTGELFF. In DNA form, the CDR3 reads TGTGCCAGCAGTGTGGACTTAGTGAACACCGGGGAGCTGTTTTTT.

V is TRBV10-3 and J is TRBJ2-3, with D perhaps TRBD2 (6 bases). Germline CDR1 ENHRY, CDR2 SYGVKD. Trimming left V 8 bases short and J 5 bases short, with 23 bases between. The CDR3 contains 16 residues. The CDR3 here is CAIGVTGASEGDTQYF. DNA of the CDR3: TGTGCCATCGGGGTAACCGGGGCTAGCGAGGGAGATACGCAGTATTTT.

This clone was detected only a few times. The rearrangement uses TRBV27 and TRBJ2-6; weak D call: TRBD1 (6 bases). Germline CDR1 MNHEY, CDR2 SMNVEV (reference sequence). V shed 4 bases and J shed 0 bases, with 10 bases lying between them. The CDR3 runs 16 residues. The CDR3 DNA reads as TGTGCCAGCAGTTGGGGGCAAAGCTCTGGGGCCAACGTCCTGACTTTC. This sequence encodes CASSWGQSSGANVLTF.

This rearrangement joins TRBV4-3 to TRBJ1-2; 8 bases are shared with TRBD1. The CDR3 runs to 15 residues. Germline CDR1 is LGHNA and CDR2 is YSLEER. V shed 0 bases and J 2 bases; nucleotides not matched to a gene: 2. CDR3 DNA: TGCGCCAGCAGCCAAGACCGACAGGGGAACTATGGCTACACCTTC. Its translation is CASSQDRQGNYGYTF.

The chain joins TRBV11-3 to TRBJ1-3; D ambiguous. The ends were cut back, 5 bases at V and 0 bases at J, with 11 bases in the middle. Germline CDR1 and CDR2: SGHNT and YENEEA. The CDR3 runs to 15 residues. In DNA, the CDR3 is TGTGCCAGCAGCACTTTTGGAGGCTCTGGAAACACCATATATTTT. Its translation: CASSTFGGSGNTIYF.

This clone was detected many times. The rearrangement links TRBV11-2 to TRBJ2-7; TRBD2 matches at 8 bases. V dropped 5 bases and J dropped 7; count of bases not matched to a gene: 10. This CDR3 spans 14 amino acids. The germline V gene encodes CDR1 SGHAT and CDR2 FQNNGV. The CDR3 here is CASSPSRGGSEQYF. Written as DNA, the CDR3 is TGTGCCAGCAGCCCCAGCCGGGGGGGCTCTGAGCAGTACTTC.

This chain links TRBV11-3 with TRBJ2-1, with unresolved D. Germline loops: CDR1 SGHNT, CDR2 YENEEA. CDR3 length: 13 amino acids. Trimming pared 1 base from V and 10 bases from J, leaving 11 bases between. The DNA for the CDR3 is TGTGCCAGCAGCTTAGGGGTGACTCCCGAGCAGTTCTTC. Translated, it gives CASSLGVTPEQFF.

V gene TRBV19 combines with J gene TRBJ2-7; D possibly matches TRBD1 or TRBD2 (5 bases each). V was shortened by 3 bases and J by 0 bases, with 18 bases between the two germline ends. Looked up from germline, CDR1 is LNHDA and CDR2 is SQIVND (reference sequence). CDR3 length: 17 amino acids. The CDR3 DNA is TGTGCCAGTAGTATCCTCGCTACCGGGACCAGCTCCTACGAGCAGTACTTC. Encoded protein: CASSILATGTSSYEQYF.

This clone was detected ten times or more. The rearrangement links TRBV11-2 to TRBJ1-6, with TRBD1 matching 9 bases. The germline gives CDR1 SGHAT, CDR2 FQNNGV. Trimming removed 1 base from V and 9 bases from J; junction bases left unmatched: 7. The CDR3 has 16 residues. The CDR3 nucleotides are TGTGCCAGCAGCTTAGCATCGGGGACAGGGAGTTCACCCCTCCACTTT. This encodes CASSLASGTGSSPLHF.

This chain uses TRBV18 with TRBJ1-1; D unresolved. With 3 bases removed from V and 1 base from J, the gap between germline ends came to 12 bases. Germline V lookup: CDR1 KGHSH, CDR2 LQKENI. The CDR3 runs 15 residues. The CDR3 region is CASSPRTVSNTEAFF. Written as DNA, the CDR3 is TGTGCCAGCTCACCGCGGACCGTTTCGAACACTGAAGCTTTCTTT.

The V call is TRBV5-1, the J call TRBJ2-5; 11 bases line up with TRBD2. From germline, CDR1 is SGHRS and CDR2 YFSETQ. V lost 4 bases, J lost 2 bases, and 7 bases stayed unmatched. The CDR3 length is 16 residues. CDR3 loop: CASSPGRLAGQETQYF. The CDR3 DNA follows: TGCGCCAGCAGCCCGGGGAGACTAGCGGGACAAGAGACCCAGTACTTC.

This clone was observed a handful of times. A much larger clone differs by one base, so this may be a read error. The CDR3 DNA follows: TGTGCCAGCAGTGATTACGAGCAGTACTTC. Translating gives CASSDYEQYF. V gene TRBV6-4 combines with J gene TRBJ2-7; D not certain. V was shortened by 3 bases and J by 4 bases, with 1 base between the two germline ends. The CDR3 runs 10 residues. Germline V lookup: CDR1 MRHNA, CDR2 SNTAGT.

CDR3 bases: TGTGCCAGCAGTTATAACGGACAGAACACTGAAGCTTTCTTT. Translating it yields CASSYNGQNTEAFF. The chain is built from TRBV6-5 and TRBJ1-1, with D maybe TRBD1 (5 bases). V lost 3 bases and J 1 base, leaving 9 bases between the germline ends. This CDR3 region has 14 residues. CDR1 and CDR2 (germline): MNHEY, SVGAGI.

A remark on this clone: Germline and junction disagree at one end, which may indicate a read error. The J gene is TRBJ2-5, the V gene TRBV5-8; 9 bases are shared with TRBD2. The J call is doubtful: the DNA matches TRBJ2-7 better. CDR1 and CDR2 (germline): SGHTS, YDEGEE. The CDR3 runs 17 residues. CDR3 residues: CASSQGDAGSGRDEQYF. The CDR3 DNA reads TGCGCCAGCAGCCAAGGGGACGCGGGTAGCGGGAGAGACGAGCAGTACTTC.

The V gene is TRBV5-1, the J gene TRBJ1-6; the D is unclear. This CDR3 has 13 residues. From germline, CDR1 is SGHRS and CDR2 YFSETQ. Trimming took 1 base from V and 8 from J, leaving 7 bases between them. CDR3 sequence reads: CASSLMGDSPLHF. The CDR3 nucleotides are TGCGCCAGCAGCTTGATGGGAGATTCACCCCTCCACTTT.

The V and J genes are TRBV15 and TRBJ2-7; 9 bases are shared with TRBD1. The CDR3 has 16 amino acids. Germline assignment: CDR1 LNHNV and CDR2 YYDKDF (reference sequence). The J segment lost 3 bases and the V segment lost 1 base, leaving 7 bases of the junction unmatched. The CDR3 loop is CATSRVLGTGYYEQYF. CDR3 bases: TGTGCCACCAGCAGAGTCCTCGGGACAGGGTACTACGAGCAGTACTTC.

This clone was seen more than once but under ten times. V usage is TRBV7-9 and J usage is TRBJ1-5, with a possible D match to TRBD1 (5 bases). This CDR3 is 13 amino acids long. V lost 4 bases to trimming and J lost 5 bases, with 9 bases between them. The germline V gene has CDR1 SEHNR and CDR2 FQNEAQ (reference sequence). The CDR3 region has the DNA TGTGCCAGCAGCTCGGTGGGGGATCAGCCCCAGCATTTT. This gives the protein CASSSVGDQPQHF.